Below, 20 T cell receptor beta chains from the same sample are listed, as sequenced in a study of blood T cell repertoires in COVID-19 (TCRdb year 2020). Library generation was performed with the immunoSEQ multiplex PCR assay. TCRdb provides this immuneACCESS table in a form limited to in-frame rearrangements. Some clones are lacking; in checked studies, under half of them reflect an unresolved V gene, and why the rest are absent is not known. The sample table contains 84,000 or so clones; only one count was recorded for under 90% of them. 12% of the sample is held by the ten biggest clonotypes. Input material: peripheral blood. These receptors all stem from a woman between 35 and 50 years old with active or convalescent COVID-19.

The V gene is TRBV4-1, the J gene TRBJ2-3; D possibly corresponds to TRBD1 (6 bases). This CDR3 is 12 amino acids long. V was clipped by 4 bases and J by 6 bases, with 8 bases between them. Germline V CDR1 and CDR2: MGHRA, YSYEKL. The CDR3 DNA reads TGCGCCAGCAGCCTAACAGGGGATACGCAGTATTTT. Translation gives CASSLTGDTQYF.

The chain recombines TRBV24-1 with TRBJ1-5, with D uncertain. V shed 3 bases and J shed 9 bases, with 8 bases lying between them. CDR3 length: 12 amino acids. In germline, CDR1 is KGHDR, CDR2 SFDVKD. The CDR3, as DNA: TGTGCCACCAGTGATCTAGGGAGGCCCCAGCATTTT. Protein product: CATSDLGRPQHF.

This chain connects TRBV7-3 to TRBJ2-7; 14 nucleotides align to TRBD2. Germline lookup yields CDR1 SGHTA and CDR2 FQGTGA. The V and J ends lost 4 bases and 3 bases, in that order; junction bases with no gene match: 2. This CDR3 is built from 15 residues. CDR3 amino acids: CASSYGLAGGYEQYF. CDR3 nucleotide sequence: TGTGCCAGCAGCTACGGACTAGCGGGGGGCTACGAGCAGTACTTC. The variable domain in full, completed from reference TRBV7-3 and TRBJ2-7, reads GAGVSQTPSNKVTEKGKYVELRCDPISGHTALYWYRQSLGQGPEFLIYFQGTGAADDSGLPNDRFFAVRPEGSVSTLKIQRTERGDSAVYLCASSYGLAGGYEQYFGPGTRLTVT.

This clone was seen a handful of times. This chain connects TRBV30 to TRBJ1-4; D is unclear. The CDR3 runs to 15 residues. Trimming removed 1 base at V and 3 bases at J, with 12 bases between. Germline assignment: CDR1 GTSNPN and CDR2 SVGIG (reference sequence). CDR3 protein: CAWSATLVANEKLFF. The CDR3 coding sequence is TGTGCCTGGAGTGCTACGTTAGTGGCTAATGAAAAACTGTTTTTT. Combining the CDR3 with reference TRBV30 and TRBJ1-4 gives the whole variable domain SQTIHQWPATLVQPVGSPLSLECTVEGTSNPNLYWYRQAAGRGLQLLFYSVGIGQISSEVPQNLSASRPQDRQFILSSKKLLLSDSGFYLCAWSATLVANEKLFFGSGTQLSVL.

This clone was counted only a few times. This chain uses TRBV4-1 with TRBJ1-2; no clear D gene. Trimming shortened V by 1 base and J by 5 bases, and 8 bases separated the two germline ends. The CDR3 is 13 residues long. Looked up from germline, CDR1 is MGHRA and CDR2 is YSYEKL. The CDR3 DNA follows: TGCGCCAGCAGCCAAGCGACGGGGTATGGCTACACCTTC. Translated: CASSQATGYGYTF.

This clone came up once. This chain links TRBV28 with TRBJ2-3; 12 bases agree with TRBD2. The V gene end was trimmed by 7 bases and the J gene end by 4 bases; junction bases not matched to a gene: 6. This CDR3 is 15 amino acids long. From germline, CDR1 is MDHEN and CDR2 SYDVKM. CDR3 in amino acids: CASTSTSGGSDTQYF. The CDR3 nucleotides read TGTGCCAGCACCTCGACTAGCGGGGGTTCAGATACGCAGTATTTT.

The CDR3 reads CASSVGQGNSPLHF. CDR3 nucleotide sequence: TGTGCCAGCAGCGTAGGACAGGGGAATTCACCCCTCCACTTT. This chain uses TRBV9 with TRBJ1-6; 8 nucleotides line up with TRBD1. V lost 0 bases, J lost 7 bases, and 0 bases stayed unmatched. CDR1 and CDR2 (germline): SGDLS, YYNGEE. This CDR3 comprises 14 residues.

This rearrangement joins TRBV4-2 to TRBJ2-7; a weak D match, TRBD1 (6 bases). The CDR3 consists of 14 residues. The V gene lost 1 base and the J gene lost 2 bases, with 9 bases spanning the gap. The germline gives CDR1 LGHNA, CDR2 YNFKEQ. The CDR3 sequence: CASSQGRQAYEQYF. The CDR3 bases are TGTGCCAGCAGCCAAGGCCGACAGGCCTACGAGCAGTACTTC.

This clone was detected ten times or more. The chain uses TRBV4-1 and TRBJ2-2; TRBD1 matches at 8 bases. The CDR3 spans 16 residues. Germline CDR1 MGHRA, CDR2 YSYEKL. V lost 3 bases, J lost 4 bases, and 7 bases stayed unmatched. CDR3 nucleotides: TGCGCCAGCAGCCACCCCGGGACAGGACTCACCGGGGAGCTGTTTTTT. This encodes CASSHPGTGLTGELFF.

This clone was counted between two and nine times. The DNA for the CDR3 is TGCAGTGCCAGTCTTCAGGGGGTAAACAATCAGCCCCAGCATTTT. This codes for CSASLQGVNNQPQHF. The rearrangement links TRBV20-1 to TRBJ1-5; 7 bases map to TRBD1. From germline, CDR1 is DFQATT and CDR2 SNEGSKA (reference sequence). The CDR3 has 15 amino acids. J gave up 3 bases and V 6 bases, and 11 bases lay outside the gene matches.

This chain uses TRBV21-1 with TRBJ2-7; whether TRBD1, the table's D call, matches the DNA was not checked. TRBV21-1 is deemed a pseudogene. This CDR3 contains 18 residues. The CDR3 nucleotides are TGTGCCAGCAGCAACAGGGAGACAGGGCCGCCTTTATCCTACGAGCAGTACTTC. Its translation: CASSNRETGPPLSYEQYF.

The J gene is TRBJ2-7, the V gene TRBV12-3 or TRBV12-4; D is possibly TRBD1 (5 bases). The CDR3 is 12 amino acids. Trimming stripped 5 bases from V and 4 bases from J, with 9 bases between. In DNA form, the CDR3 reads TGTGCCAGCAGTCCAGGGTTGTACGAGCAGTACTTC. This sequence encodes CASSPGLYEQYF.

V usage is TRBV7-6 and J usage is TRBJ1-1; the match to TRBD1 covers 7 bases. V gave up 5 bases and J gave up 3 bases; unmatched junction bases: 3. Per germline, CDR1 SGHVS and CDR2 FNYEAQ. The CDR3 loop spans 13 amino acids. CDR3 region: CASSGQVDTEAFF. CDR3 nucleotides: TGTGCCAGCAGCGGACAGGTGGACACTGAAGCTTTCTTT.

The chain carries TRBV28 and TRBJ2-1, with 9 bases fitting TRBD1. Trimming cost V 4 bases and J 15 bases; bases outside gene matches: 7. The CDR3 is made up of 12 amino acids. Per germline, CDR1 MDHEN and CDR2 SYDVKM. The CDR3 sequence: CASSYGTGLGFF. CDR3 bases: TGTGCCAGCAGTTATGGGACAGGGCTCGGGTTCTTC.

The chain links TRBV7-3 to TRBJ2-1; D possibly corresponds to TRBD1 (5 bases). The CDR3 loop spans 15 amino acids. Trimming left V 5 bases short and J 7 bases short, with 18 bases between. Germline V gene data show CDR1 as SGHTA and CDR2 as FQGTGA. CDR3 in DNA: TGTGCCAGCAGCCCCGGTCAGGGTGTCGGGAATGAGCAGTTCTTC. It is translated as CASSPGQGVGNEQFF.

The chain joins TRBV10-3 to TRBJ2-7, with D possibly matching TRBD1 (6 bases). The germline V gene encodes CDR1 ENHRY and CDR2 SYGVKD. With 2 bases removed from V and 2 bases from J, the gap between germline ends came to 16 bases. CDR3 length: 16 residues. CDR3 residues: CAISEPSGTRAYEQYF. The CDR3 DNA is TGTGCCATCAGTGAGCCCTCAGGGACACGGGCCTACGAGCAGTACTTC.

The chain links TRBV28 to TRBJ2-7; no reliable D call. The CDR3 covers 12 residues. The V end was cut by 5 bases, the J end by 6 bases, with 11 bases between. Germline V gene sequence: CDR1 MDHEN, CDR2 SYDVKM. The CDR3 loop reads CASSTQTLEQYF. The CDR3 coding sequence is TGTGCCAGCAGTACACAAACCCTCGAGCAGTACTTC.

The chain links TRBV28 to TRBJ2-4; maybe TRBD1 (6 bases). The CDR3 runs 17 residues. Germline loops: CDR1 MDHEN, CDR2 SYDVKM. Trimming removed 2 bases at V and 4 bases at J, with 18 bases between. The CDR3 DNA follows: TGTGCCAGCAGTTTACTCTCCCCTTGGCAGGGGAAAAACATTCAGTACTTC. Its translation: CASSLLSPWQGKNIQYF.

The rearrangement joins TRBV5-4 to TRBJ1-1; tentatively, D is TRBD1 (6 bases). The germline V and J ends were trimmed by 0 bases and 4 bases, with 13 bases remaining between them. CDR1 SGHNT and CDR2 YYREEE come from the germline V gene (reference sequence). The CDR3 extends over 15 amino acids. The CDR3 DNA reads as TGTGCCAGCAGCTTGGGTACAGGGTTGGCCACTGAAGCTTTCTTT. Translating gives CASSLGTGLATEAFF.

The V call is TRBV19, the J call TRBJ1-2; 8 bases are shared with TRBD1. From germline, CDR1 is LNHDA and CDR2 SQIVND (reference sequence). The junction had 4 bases not matched to a gene; V was cut back by 6 bases and J by 7 bases. The CDR3 is 12 residues long. CDR3 residues: CASRSQGAGYTF. The CDR3, as DNA: TGTGCCAGTAGGAGCCAGGGGGCTGGCTACACCTTC.